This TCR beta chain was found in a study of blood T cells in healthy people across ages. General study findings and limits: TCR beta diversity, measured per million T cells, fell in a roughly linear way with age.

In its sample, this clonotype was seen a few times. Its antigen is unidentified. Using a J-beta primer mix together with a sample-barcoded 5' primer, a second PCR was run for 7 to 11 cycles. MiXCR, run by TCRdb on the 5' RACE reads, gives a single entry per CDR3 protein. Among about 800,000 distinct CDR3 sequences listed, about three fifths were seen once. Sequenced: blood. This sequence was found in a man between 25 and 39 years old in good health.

Here the CDR3 reads CAIGVLTDTQYF. The CDR3 DNA is TGTGCCATCGGCGTTCTCACAGATACGCAGTATTTT. The chain uses TRBV10-3 and TRBJ2-3, with D uncertain. CDR3 size: 12 residues. Looked up from germline, CDR1 is ENHRY and CDR2 is SYGVKD. Trimming cost V 8 bases and J 2 bases, with 8 bases left between them.